Each of the 19 T cell receptor beta chains below was sequenced from the same sample in a study of blood T cell repertoires in COVID-19. Sequenced by immunoSEQ multiplex PCR; TCRdb stores in-frame clones only, minus some. The sample contains 120,000 or so clones, 60% to 80% of which appear only once. Sequencing was carried out using peripheral blood. The receptors were gathered from a man in his 60s with acute or convalescent COVID-19.

This clone was detected a few times. The V and J genes are TRBV2 and TRBJ1-2, with TRBD1 matching over 7 bases. The V gene end was trimmed by 4 bases and the J gene end by 4 bases; junction bases not matched to a gene: 9. The length of the CDR3 is 15 residues. Germline V gene lookup returns CDR1 SNHLY and CDR2 FYNNEI. The CDR3 region has the DNA TGTGCCAGCAGTGCCGACCCAGGGGGTAGCTATGGCTACACCTTC. Translated: CASSADPGGSYGYTF.

This clone has a handful of counts. The CDR3 DNA reads as TGTGCCAGCAGCTTAGCGACAGGATTGGGGACTGAAGCTTTCTTT. It is translated as CASSLATGLGTEAFF. The rearrangement links TRBV7-9 to TRBJ1-1; TRBD1 might be the D (6 bases). Between the trimmed V and J ends, which lost 0 bases and 5 bases, there was a span of 13 bases. CDR1 SEHNR and CDR2 FQNEAQ come from the germline V gene (reference sequence). The CDR3 runs 15 residues.

This sequence joins TRBV20-1 and TRBJ1-1; possibly TRBD1 for D (5 bases). CDR3 length: 10 residues. V shed 5 bases and J shed 7 bases, with 8 bases lying between them. Germline V lookup: CDR1 DFQATT, CDR2 SNEGSKA (reference sequence). The CDR3 region is CSAAGNEAFF. CDR3 in DNA: TGCAGTGCTGCAGGGAATGAAGCTTTCTTT.

The V gene is TRBV6-5, the J gene TRBJ2-1, with 10 bases fitting TRBD2. Trimming took 8 bases from V and 7 from J; bases not matched to a gene: 8. This CDR3 is built from 14 residues. CDR1 is MNHEY, CDR2 SVGAGI, per germline. The CDR3 DNA reads as TGTGCCAGCGGGATAGCGGGGGGTTGGAATGAGCAGTTCTTC. It encodes CASGIAGGWNEQFF.

This clone was recorded a few times. The CDR3: CASSPAQGRQYNEQFF. The CDR3 coding sequence is TGTGCCAGCAGCCCCGCCCAGGGGCGCCAGTACAATGAGCAGTTCTTC. V usage is TRBV7-3 and J usage is TRBJ2-1; perhaps TRBD1 as D (6 bases). Germline CDR1 reads SGHTA; CDR2 reads FQGTGA. The CDR3 totals 16 residues. The V end lost 5 bases, the J end lost 4 bases, and 18 bases lay between the germline ends.

This chain uses TRBV5-1 with TRBJ2-2; the match to TRBD1 covers 10 bases. The length of the CDR3 is 15 residues. The germline V gene has CDR1 SGHRS and CDR2 YFSETQ. V dropped 4 bases and J dropped 3; count of bases not matched to a gene: 3. The CDR3 protein is CASSGDRGYTGELFF. In nucleotides, the CDR3 is TGCGCCAGCAGCGGGGACAGGGGATACACCGGGGAGCTGTTTTTT.

This rearrangement joins TRBV30 to TRBJ2-2; TRBD1 agrees at 8 bases. CDR1 GTSNPN and CDR2 SVGIG come from the germline V gene (reference sequence). The CDR3 extends over 13 amino acids. V dropped 5 bases and J dropped 6; count of bases not matched to a gene: 5. DNA for the CDR3: TGTGCCTGGGGTACAGGGGGACCCGGGGAGCTGTTTTTT. Translating gives CAWGTGGPGELFF.

The rearrangement links TRBV2 to TRBJ1-4; possible D gene TRBD1, 6 bases. Trimming cost V 4 bases and J 3 bases, with 12 bases left between them. Germline V gene sequence: CDR1 SNHLY, CDR2 FYNNEI. This CDR3 has 15 amino acids. The DNA for the CDR3 is TGTGCCAGCAGTGCCTCGACAGGATCTAATGAAAAACTGTTTTTT. This codes for CASSASTGSNEKLFF.

This chain uses TRBV10-3 with TRBJ2-1; D may be TRBD2 (5 bases). The CDR3 loop spans 15 amino acids. CDR1 is ENHRY, CDR2 SYGVKD, per germline. Trimming left V 6 bases short and J 5 bases short, with 17 bases between. This chain's CDR3 is CAISGGGQINNEQFF. The CDR3 DNA sequence: TGTGCCATCAGCGGAGGTGGTCAAATTAACAATGAGCAGTTCTTC.

A single count supports this clone. V gene TRBV6-5 combines with J gene TRBJ2-2, with 11 bases that match TRBD2. Germline values: CDR1 MNHEY, CDR2 SVGAGI. There are 16 residues in the CDR3. V trimming: 4 bases; J trimming: 7 bases; junction bases outside the gene matches: 8. This CDR3 reads CASSWISGRDFGELFF. The CDR3 DNA reads as TGTGCCAGCAGTTGGATTAGCGGGAGGGACTTCGGGGAGCTGTTTTTT.

The chain is built from TRBV4-1 and TRBJ1-2; 7 nucleotides line up with TRBD1. Germline CDR1 is MGHRA and CDR2 is YSYEKL. CDR3 length: 14 residues. The V and J ends lost 3 bases and 7 bases, in that order; junction bases with no gene match: 8. The CDR3 sequence is CASSQTRQGGGYTF. The CDR3 DNA reads as TGCGCCAGCAGCCAGACAAGACAGGGTGGTGGCTACACCTTC.

The CDR3, as DNA: TGTGCCAGCAGCTTCCACCAGGGGGCGGACAATCAGCCCCAGCATTTT. The encoded protein is CASSFHQGADNQPQHF. The V and J genes are TRBV7-9 and TRBJ1-5; 8 bases align to TRBD1. Looked up from germline, CDR1 is SEHNR and CDR2 is FQNEAQ (reference sequence). With V trimmed by 3 bases and J by 3 bases, 7 bases remained unmatched. The CDR3 covers 16 residues.

This sequence joins TRBV5-1 and TRBJ2-5; 7 nucleotides align to TRBD2. CDR3 size: 16 residues. The V segment lost 3 bases and the J segment 4 bases; nucleotides outside the gene matches: 12. The germline V gene encodes CDR1 SGHRS and CDR2 YFSETQ. This chain's CDR3 is CASSSSPTSYGETQYF. The CDR3 coding sequence is TGCGCCAGCAGCTCGTCCCCGACTAGCTATGGAGAGACCCAGTACTTC.

V is TRBV4-1 and J is TRBJ2-5, with 7 bases identical to TRBD2. Germline trimming cut 4 bases from V and 1 base from J; bases unmatched to any gene: 0. Germline V gene lookup returns CDR1 MGHRA and CDR2 YSYEKL. The CDR3 covers 13 residues. The CDR3 coding sequence is TGCGCCAGCAGCCGGGGGGGCCAAGAGACCCAGTACTTC. Protein product: CASSRGGQETQYF.

The V gene is TRBV29-1, the J gene TRBJ2-1, with D possibly TRBD1 on 5 matching bases. The CDR3 runs 12 residues. Trimming pared 6 bases from V and 5 bases from J, leaving 11 bases between. In germline, CDR1 is SQVTM, CDR2 ANQGSEA. The CDR3 DNA is TGCAGCGTCCTGACAGATAACAATGAGCAGTTCTTC. Protein: CSVLTDNNEQFF.

The sample holds one count of this clone. The CDR3 is CASSLDFSVNTEAFF. CDR3 nucleotide sequence: TGTGCCAGCAGCTTAGATTTTTCTGTGAACACTGAAGCTTTCTTT. The chain joins TRBV11-2 to TRBJ1-1; the D is unclear. V was pared by 0 bases and J by 0 bases, with 8 bases between. This CDR3 is 15 amino acids long. Germline-derived CDR1 and CDR2 are SGHAT and FQNNGV.

In this sample, this clone turned up a few times. This rearrangement joins TRBV5-6 to TRBJ1-1; D is ambiguous. Trimming shortened V by 5 bases and J by 3 bases, and 11 bases separated the two germline ends. Germline V gene data show CDR1 as SGHDT and CDR2 as YYEEEE. The CDR3 is made up of 13 amino acids. In DNA, the CDR3 is TGTGCCAGCAGGTCGGGTCGGGACACTGAAGCTTTCTTT. Translation: CASRSGRDTEAFF.

This clone was seen more than once but under ten times. This chain links TRBV19 with TRBJ1-5; TRBD1 agrees at 9 bases. The CDR3 covers 14 residues. Trimming at V came to 4 bases and at J to 7 bases, leaving 5 bases not matched to a gene. Germline V CDR1 and CDR2: LNHDA, SQIVND (reference sequence). CDR3 coding DNA: TGTGCCAGTAGTAGGGGACAGGGATACCAGCCCCAGCATTTT. It translates to CASSRGQGYQPQHF.

CDR3 bases: TGTGCCACCAGTGACCCCCGGACAGGGGGCGGTTCAGATACGCAGTATTTT. Protein: CATSDPRTGGGSDTQYF. This sequence joins TRBV24-1 and TRBJ2-3; 11 bases match TRBD1. The CDR3 loop spans 17 amino acids. From germline, CDR1 is KGHDR and CDR2 SFDVKD. With 4 bases clipped from V and 4 bases from J, the junction kept 9 bases outside the gene matches.